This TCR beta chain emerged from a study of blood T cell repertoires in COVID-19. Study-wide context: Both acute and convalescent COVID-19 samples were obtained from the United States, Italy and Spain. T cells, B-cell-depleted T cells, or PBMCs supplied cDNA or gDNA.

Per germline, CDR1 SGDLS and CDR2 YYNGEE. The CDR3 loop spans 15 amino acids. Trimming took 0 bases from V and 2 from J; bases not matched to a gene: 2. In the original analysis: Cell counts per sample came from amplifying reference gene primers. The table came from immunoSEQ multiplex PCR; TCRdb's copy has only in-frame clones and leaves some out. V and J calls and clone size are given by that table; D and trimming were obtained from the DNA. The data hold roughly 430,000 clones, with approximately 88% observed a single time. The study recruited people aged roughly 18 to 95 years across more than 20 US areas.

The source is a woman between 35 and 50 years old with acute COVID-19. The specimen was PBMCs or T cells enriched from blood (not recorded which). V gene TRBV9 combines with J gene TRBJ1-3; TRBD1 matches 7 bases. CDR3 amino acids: CASSVVGTAGNTIYF. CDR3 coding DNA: TGTGCCAGCAGCGTAGTTGGGACAGCTGGAAACACCATATATTTT.